This T cell receptor (beta chain) was obtained from a study of T cell responses to AZD1222 COVID-19 vaccine. Study-level points and caveats: Among vaccine-associated CD4 TCRs, coverage spanned spike, with dominance at 160-218 and 743-854. Sampling that yielded the repertoires occurred only after the peak T cell response. Donors, mostly white British, included more females; clonal diversity was possibly underestimated.

Repertoires were generated with immunoSEQ multiplex PCR, while TCRdb's copy carries only in-frame clones and drops some. The repertoire includes some 170,000 clones, 85% to 95% of them detected once, and 4% to 5.5% sits in the top ten. As regards this clone: Its specificity is not known.

Germline loops: CDR1 SQVTM, CDR2 ANQGSEA. There are 12 residues in the CDR3. V was pared by 6 bases and J by 2 bases, with 10 bases between. Source: peripheral blood, taken 28 days after the second AZD1222 dose. This sequence was found in an adult who received the AZD1222 COVID-19 vaccine. The rearrangement links TRBV29-1 to TRBJ1-2; D not resolved. CDR3 DNA: TGCAGCGTCCACTTTCAAAACTATGGCTACACCTTC. It translates to CSVHFQNYGYTF.